This TCR beta chain was captured in a study of T-cell memory formation after mild COVID-19. In the case of this clonotype: Its matching antigen is unknown.

MiXCR, applied by TCRdb to the 5' RACE reads, yields one record per CDR3 protein. The table shows roughly 400,000 distinct CDR3 sequences, with 15% to 20% occurring only once. The CDR3 has 14 residues. The germline V gene encodes CDR1 MDHEN and CDR2 SYDVKM. V dropped 7 bases and J dropped 1 base, with 10 bases sitting between them. Whole-study results and caveats: Shrinking CD4+ clones resided mostly in CM and EM, and CD8+ ones in EMRA. Clones that shrank (day 15 to 85) were balanced CD4/CD8, whereas later expanders leaned CD4+.

The chain has TRBV28 and TRBJ2-2; a possible D gene is TRBD1 (5 bases). The source material was PBMCs or a T cell subset sorted from them (not recorded which). The clonotype originates from a man between 18 and 35 years old who had mild COVID-19 (a few samples of this study predate the infection). Cell type and time point are not known. The CDR3 bases are TGTGCCAGCATCCTGGGGCAGAACACCGGGGAGCTGTTTTTT. Protein product: CASILGQNTGELFF.